The next 2 T cell receptor beta chains were all read from a single sample in a study of cytomegalovirus exposure and HLA in healthy donors. Amplification used 60 Vbeta primers and 13 Jbeta primers. This table comes from immunoSEQ multiplex PCR, and its TCRdb copy is limited to in-frame clones, with some not included. The sample has around 130,000 clones, less than 80% seen once; the top ten hold approximately 6.3%. The sample was PBMCs. These receptors were collected from a man in his forties or fifties in good health and CMV-seropositive.

This clone turned up a few times. V gene TRBV10-3 combines with J gene TRBJ2-7, with 8 bases fitting TRBD1. Trimming cost V 6 bases and J 3 bases; bases outside gene matches: 7. This CDR3 spans 14 amino acids. Germline V gene lookup returns CDR1 ENHRY and CDR2 SYGVKD. CDR3 coding DNA: TGTGCCATCAGAGCGACAGGGGTCGGCTACGAGCAGTACTTC. It codes for CAIRATGVGYEQYF.

This chain connects TRBV28 to TRBJ1-1, with D perhaps matching TRBD1 (5 bases). Per germline, CDR1 MDHEN and CDR2 SYDVKM. The CDR3 covers 12 residues. With 5 bases removed from V and 5 bases from J, the gap between germline ends came to 9 bases. CDR3 sequence reads: CASSGGWTEAFF. DNA of the CDR3: TGTGCCAGCAGTGGGGGGTGGACTGAAGCTTTCTTT.